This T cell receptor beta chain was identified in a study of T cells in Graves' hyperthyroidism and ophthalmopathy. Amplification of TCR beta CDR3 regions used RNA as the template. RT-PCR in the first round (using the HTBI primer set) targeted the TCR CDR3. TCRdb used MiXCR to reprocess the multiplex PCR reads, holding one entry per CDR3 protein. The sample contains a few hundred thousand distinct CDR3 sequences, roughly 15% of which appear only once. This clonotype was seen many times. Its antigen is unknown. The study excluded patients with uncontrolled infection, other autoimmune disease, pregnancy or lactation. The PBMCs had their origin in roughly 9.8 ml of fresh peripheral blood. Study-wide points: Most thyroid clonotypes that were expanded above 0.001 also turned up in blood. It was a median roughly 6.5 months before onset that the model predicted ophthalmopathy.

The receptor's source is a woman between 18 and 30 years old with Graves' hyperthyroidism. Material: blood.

DNA for the CDR3: TGCAGTGCTACCGACAGGGTCCGGGGCACTGAAGCTTTCTTT. This sequence encodes CSATDRVRGTEAFF. The rearrangement uses TRBV20-1 and TRBJ1-1, with 7 bases matching TRBD1. Per germline, CDR1 DFQATT and CDR2 SNEGSKA (reference sequence). V trimming: 4 bases; J trimming: 4 bases; junction bases outside the gene matches: 9. This CDR3 has 14 amino acids.